Listed here are 6 T cell receptor beta chains from one sample, sequenced in a study of T cells in Graves' hyperthyroidism and ophthalmopathy. Authors of the study amplified TCR beta CDR3 regions from RNA transcripts. The HTBI primer set served for first-round RT-PCR of the TCR CDR3. MiXCR, applied by TCRdb to the multiplex PCR reads, yields one record per CDR3 protein. The sample yields about 290,000 distinct CDR3 sequences, around 16% seen once. Sequencing input: blood. The source of these receptors is a man aged 25-45 years with Graves' hyperthyroidism.

This clonotype came up many times. This rearrangement joins TRBV3-1 to TRBJ2-1, with 13 bases fitting TRBD2. J lost 7 bases, V lost 5 bases, and 5 bases had no gene match. The CDR3 is 15 amino acids. Looked up from germline, CDR1 is LGHDT and CDR2 is YNNKEL (reference sequence). CDR3 in amino acids: CASSYGTSGANEQFF. The CDR3 nucleotides are TGTGCCAGCAGCTACGGGACTAGCGGGGCGAATGAGCAGTTCTTC.

The table lists this clonotype with a few counts. The chain joins TRBV15 to TRBJ2-3; a possible D gene is TRBD1 (5 bases). Germline V gene data show CDR1 as LNHNV and CDR2 as YYDKDF (reference sequence). V shed 2 bases and J shed 6 bases, with 18 bases lying between them. The CDR3 has 16 amino acids. The CDR3 loop is CATSRHLSRDLDTQYF. CDR3 nucleotide sequence: TGTGCCACCAGCAGACACCTCTCCAGGGATTTGGATACGCAGTATTTT.

About this clonotype: A much larger clone is a single base away; this may be a read error. The rearrangement joins TRBV12-3 or TRBV12-4 to TRBJ1-1, with D tentatively TRBD1 (5 bases). The V end lost 8 bases, the J end lost 3 bases, and 13 bases lay between the germline ends. The CDR3 covers 13 residues. CDR3 sequence (DNA): TGTGCCAGCGGCCCGGGGGGGGACACTGAAGCTTTCTTT. Amino acid sequence: CASGPGGDTEAFF.

This clonotype was counted between two and nine times. The chain uses TRBV7-3 and TRBJ2-3, with unresolved D. CDR1 is SGHTA and CDR2 is FQGTGA in the germline V gene. The CDR3 runs to 13 residues. V was clipped by 5 bases and J by 8 bases, with 14 bases between them. CDR3 protein: CASSPLDSITQYF. Here the CDR3 DNA reads TGTGCCAGCAGCCCCCTCGACTCCATTACGCAGTATTTT.

This clonotype has a handful of counts. A read error may explain this, as a much larger clone is one base away. This chain uses TRBV18 with TRBJ2-5, with D unresolved. The ends were cut back, 2 bases at V and 7 bases at J, with 11 bases in the middle. This CDR3 has 13 residues. Per the germline V gene, CDR1 is KGHSH and CDR2 is LQKENI. As DNA, the CDR3 is TGTGCCAGCTCACCAAACAGCGTGGGGACCCAGTACTTC. Its translation is CASSPNSVGTQYF.

This clonotype has a count of ten or more. The V and J genes are TRBV29-1 and TRBJ2-1, with 7 nucleotides matching TRBD2. The J segment lost 0 bases and the V segment lost 0 bases, leaving 11 bases of the junction unmatched. This CDR3 region has 18 residues. CDR1 is SQVTM, CDR2 ANQGSEA, per germline. In nucleotides, the CDR3 is TGCAGCGTTGAAGATTCAAACCTATCGGGGGGCTCCTACAATGAGCAGTTCTTC. Amino acid sequence: CSVEDSNLSGGSYNEQFF.